Below, one T cell receptor (beta chain) is given with its context. The antigen remains undetermined. There was one heparinised blood draw per donor, averaging around 120 mL. CDR3 length equals 16 residues. Trimming shortened V by 7 bases and J by 6 bases, and 22 bases separated the two germline ends. Germline-derived CDR1 and CDR2 are SGHVS and FQNEAQ. The data derive from a study of beta chain features in type 1 diabetes. Expressed TCRB transcripts got sequenced, as all isolated RNA was reverse transcribed. Clones were sequenced by immunoSEQ multiplex PCR, and TCRdb holds only the in-frame ones, with some missing. The data show 600,000 to 700,000 clones, with around 15% seen just once and approximately 0.02% held by the top ten. Study-wide results and caveats: A moderate, significant TCRB CDR3 shortening appeared in type 1 diabetes across four CD4+ subsets. More deletions and fewer insertions at VDJ junctions were found in patients with type 1 diabetes.

This receptor was taken from a man aged 18 to 30 with type 1 diabetes. The rearrangement links TRBV7-8 to TRBJ1-5, with D possibly TRBD1 on 5 matching bases. The specimen sequenced was naive CD4+ T cells from blood. The CDR3: CASTTGVGARIQPQHF. CDR3 DNA sequence: TGTGCCAGCACCACGGGGGTCGGGGCAAGGATTCAGCCCCAGCATTTT.